This TCR beta chain is from a study of vaccination and CD4 T cells after COVID-19. On the study more broadly: Spike peptides, overlapping and drawn from SARS-CoV-2, HCoV-NL63, HCoV-OC43 and HCoV-229E, were used to stimulate cells. Study-level findings and limits: From about 20 to 38, the median of SARS-CoV-2-reactive clonotypes rose without reaching significance.

About this clonotype itself: The antigen is undetermined.

Specified treatment: approximately nine-day PBMC culture with coronavirus spike peptide pools or control peptides (ViraFEST assay). Expansion of antigen-specific T cells with peptide pools by ViraFEST preceded sequencing of TCRs. With the Oncomine TCR Beta short-read assay, DNA from cultured CD4+ T cells was sequenced. Each CDR3 protein gets one entry after TCRdb re-called the PCR reads with MiXCR. The data hold approximately 15,000 distinct CDR3 sequences, with around 43% observed a single time. The TCR sequence derives from a human donor who had recovered from COVID-19. Sequenced material: CD4+ T cells from blood, cultured in vitro.

The CDR3 sequence is CAWGRVNTEAFF. For the CDR3, the DNA is TGTGCCTGGGGTCGGGTGAACACTGAAGCTTTCTTT. V and J are TRBV30 and TRBJ1-1; D unresolved. CDR3 length equals 12 residues. In germline, CDR1 is GTSNPN, CDR2 SVGIG (reference sequence). Trimming pared 5 bases from V and 0 bases from J, leaving 7 bases between.